The 3 T cell receptor beta chains below come from one sample, sequenced in a study of technical replicates of blood from a few donors. Repertoires were generated with immunoSEQ multiplex PCR, while TCRdb's copy carries only in-frame clones and drops some. The sample shows about 88,000 clones, 85% to 95% of them seen only once. Sequencing input: T cells isolated from PBMCs. Every receptor here comes from a human donor in good health.

The chain has TRBV10-2 and TRBJ1-2; 7 nucleotides agree with TRBD1. V gave up 2 bases and J gave up 3 bases; unmatched junction bases: 6. The CDR3 runs 15 residues. Germline CDR1 is WSHSY and CDR2 is SAAADI. The CDR3 reads CASSEISQGDYGYTF. The CDR3 DNA sequence: TGCGCCAGCAGTGAGATAAGTCAGGGGGACTATGGCTACACCTTC.

This rearrangement joins TRBV19 to TRBJ1-4; 7 bases are a match to TRBD1. The junction had 3 bases not matched to a gene; V was cut back by 4 bases and J by 7 bases. Germline V gene sequence: CDR1 LNHDA, CDR2 SQIVND (reference sequence). The CDR3 length is 13 residues. The CDR3 loop is CASSTWTGEKLFF. The CDR3 DNA reads as TGTGCCAGTAGTACGTGGACAGGTGAAAAACTGTTTTTT.

This chain connects TRBV5-5 to TRBJ2-7; perhaps TRBD1 as D (5 bases). The germline V and J ends were trimmed by 3 bases and 3 bases, with 10 bases remaining between them. Germline V gene sequence: CDR1 SGHKS, CDR2 YYEKEE (reference sequence). CDR3 size: 13 residues. In DNA, the CDR3 is TGTGCCAGCAGCTCTCAGGGAATCTACGAGCAGTACTTC. Translation gives CASSSQGIYEQYF.